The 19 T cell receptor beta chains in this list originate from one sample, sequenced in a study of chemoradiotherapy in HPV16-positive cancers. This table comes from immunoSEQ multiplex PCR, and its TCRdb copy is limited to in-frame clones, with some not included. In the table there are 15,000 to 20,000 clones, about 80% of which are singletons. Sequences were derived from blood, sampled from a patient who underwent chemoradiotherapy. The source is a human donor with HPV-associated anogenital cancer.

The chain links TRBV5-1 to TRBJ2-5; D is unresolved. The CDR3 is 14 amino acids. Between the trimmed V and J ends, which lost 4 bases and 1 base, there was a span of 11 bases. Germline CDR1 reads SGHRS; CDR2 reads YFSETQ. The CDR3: CASSPLDPQETQYF. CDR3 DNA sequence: TGCGCCAGCAGCCCTCTAGACCCCCAAGAGACCCAGTACTTC.

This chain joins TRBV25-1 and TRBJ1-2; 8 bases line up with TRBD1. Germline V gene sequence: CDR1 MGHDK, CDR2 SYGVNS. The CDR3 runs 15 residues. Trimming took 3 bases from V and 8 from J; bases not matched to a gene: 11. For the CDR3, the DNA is TGTGCCAGCAGTGACCGAATCCAGGGGGCCCTGGGCTACACCTTC. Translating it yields CASSDRIQGALGYTF.

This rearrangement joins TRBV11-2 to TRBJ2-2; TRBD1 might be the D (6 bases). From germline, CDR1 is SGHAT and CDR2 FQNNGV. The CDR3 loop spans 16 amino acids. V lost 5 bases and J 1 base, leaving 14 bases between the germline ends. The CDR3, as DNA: TGTGCCAGCAGCCGTACCTCGGGACAGAACACCGGGGAGCTGTTTTTT. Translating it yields CASSRTSGQNTGELFF.

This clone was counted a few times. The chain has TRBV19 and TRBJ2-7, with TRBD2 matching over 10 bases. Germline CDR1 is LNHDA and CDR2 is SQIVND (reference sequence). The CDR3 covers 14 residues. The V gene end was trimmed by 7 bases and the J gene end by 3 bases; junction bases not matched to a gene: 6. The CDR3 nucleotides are TGTGCCAGTACTATTACTAGCGGGGACTACGAGCAGTACTTC. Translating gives CASTITSGDYEQYF.

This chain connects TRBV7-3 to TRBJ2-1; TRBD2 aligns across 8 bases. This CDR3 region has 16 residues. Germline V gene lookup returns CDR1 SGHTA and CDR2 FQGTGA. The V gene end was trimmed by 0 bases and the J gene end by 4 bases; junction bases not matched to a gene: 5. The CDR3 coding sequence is TGTGCCAGCAGCTTAACTAGCGGGGCGCAGTACAATGAGCAGTTCTTC. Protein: CASSLTSGAQYNEQFF.

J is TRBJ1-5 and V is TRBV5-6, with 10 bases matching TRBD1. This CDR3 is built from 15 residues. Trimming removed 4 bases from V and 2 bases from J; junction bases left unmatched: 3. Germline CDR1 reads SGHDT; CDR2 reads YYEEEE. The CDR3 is CASSTGTGGNQPQHF. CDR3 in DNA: TGTGCCAGCAGCACGGGGACAGGGGGCAATCAGCCCCAGCATTTT.

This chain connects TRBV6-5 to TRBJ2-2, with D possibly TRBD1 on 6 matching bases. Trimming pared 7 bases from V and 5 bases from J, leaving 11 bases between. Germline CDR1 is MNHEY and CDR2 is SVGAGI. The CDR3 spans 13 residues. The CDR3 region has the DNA TGTGCCAGCAAACAGACAGGTACCGGGGAGCTGTTTTTT. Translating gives CASKQTGTGELFF.

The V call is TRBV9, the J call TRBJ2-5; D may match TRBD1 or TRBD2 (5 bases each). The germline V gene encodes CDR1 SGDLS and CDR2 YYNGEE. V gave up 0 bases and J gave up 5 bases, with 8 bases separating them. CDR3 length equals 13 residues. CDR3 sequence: CASSVVGVETQYF. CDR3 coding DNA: TGTGCCAGCAGCGTAGTGGGGGTTGAGACCCAGTACTTC.

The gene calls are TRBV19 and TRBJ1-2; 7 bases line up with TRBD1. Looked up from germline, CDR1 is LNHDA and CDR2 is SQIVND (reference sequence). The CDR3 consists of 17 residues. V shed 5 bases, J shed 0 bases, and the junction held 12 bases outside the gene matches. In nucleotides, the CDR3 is TGTGCCAGTAGTTCACAGGGGCAGCTATTAGCTAACTATGGCTACACCTTC. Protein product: CASSSQGQLLANYGYTF.

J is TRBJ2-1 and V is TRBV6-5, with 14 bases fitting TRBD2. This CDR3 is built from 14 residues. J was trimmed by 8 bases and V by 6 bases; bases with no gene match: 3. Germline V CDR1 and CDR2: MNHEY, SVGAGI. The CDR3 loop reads CASSLGLAGDEQFF. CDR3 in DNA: TGTGCCAGCAGCCTGGGACTAGCGGGGGATGAGCAGTTCTTC.

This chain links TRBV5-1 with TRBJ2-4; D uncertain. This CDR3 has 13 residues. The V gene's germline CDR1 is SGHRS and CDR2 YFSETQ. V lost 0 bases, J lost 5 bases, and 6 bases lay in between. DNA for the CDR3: TGCGCCAGCAGCTTGGGGCAACAAAACATTCAGTACTTC. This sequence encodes CASSLGQQNIQYF. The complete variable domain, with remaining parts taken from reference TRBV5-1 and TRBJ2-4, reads KAGVTQTPRYLIKTRGQQVTLSCSPISGHRSVSWYQQTPGQGLQFLFEYFSETQRNKGNFPGRFSGRQFSNSRSEMNVSTLELGDSALYLCASSLGQQNIQYFGAGTRLSVL.

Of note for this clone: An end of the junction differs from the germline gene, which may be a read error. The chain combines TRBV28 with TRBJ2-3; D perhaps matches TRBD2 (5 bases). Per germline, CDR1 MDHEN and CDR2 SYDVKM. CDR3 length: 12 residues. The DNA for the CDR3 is TGTGCCAGCAGTTTTCCAGGACTTAATAAGCATTTT. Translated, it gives CASSFPGLNKHF.

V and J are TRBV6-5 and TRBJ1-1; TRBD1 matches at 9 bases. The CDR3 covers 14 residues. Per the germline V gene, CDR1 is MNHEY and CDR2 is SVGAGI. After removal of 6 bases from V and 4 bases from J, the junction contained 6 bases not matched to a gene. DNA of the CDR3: TGTGCCAGCAGCCGAGGGACAGGGAGCACTGAAGCTTTCTTT. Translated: CASSRGTGSTEAFF.

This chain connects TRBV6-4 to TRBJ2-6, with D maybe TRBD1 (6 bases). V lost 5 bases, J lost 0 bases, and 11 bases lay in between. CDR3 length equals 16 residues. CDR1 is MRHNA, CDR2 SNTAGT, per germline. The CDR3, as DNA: TGTGCCAGCAGTCCAGGGGCCCTCTCTGGGGCCAACGTCCTGACTTTC. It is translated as CASSPGALSGANVLTF.

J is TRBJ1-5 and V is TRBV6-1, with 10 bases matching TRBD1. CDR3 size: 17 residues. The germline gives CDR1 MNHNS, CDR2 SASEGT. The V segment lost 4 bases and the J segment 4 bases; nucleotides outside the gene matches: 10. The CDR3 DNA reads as TGTGCCAGCAGTGTTACCCGGGACAGGGGAGTTAATCAGCCCCAGCATTTT. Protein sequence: CASSVTRDRGVNQPQHF.

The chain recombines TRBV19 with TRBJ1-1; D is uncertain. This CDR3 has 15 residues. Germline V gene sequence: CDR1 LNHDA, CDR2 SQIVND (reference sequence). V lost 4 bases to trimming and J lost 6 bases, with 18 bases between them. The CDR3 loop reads CASSKVHDGGPEAFF. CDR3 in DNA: TGTGCCAGTAGTAAAGTCCACGACGGCGGTCCTGAAGCTTTCTTT.

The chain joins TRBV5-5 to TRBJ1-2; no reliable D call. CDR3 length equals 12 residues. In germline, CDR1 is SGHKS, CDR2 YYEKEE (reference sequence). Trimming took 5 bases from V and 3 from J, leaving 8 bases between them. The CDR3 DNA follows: TGTGCCAGCAGTTCGACCGACTATGGCTACACCTTC. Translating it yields CASSSTDYGYTF.

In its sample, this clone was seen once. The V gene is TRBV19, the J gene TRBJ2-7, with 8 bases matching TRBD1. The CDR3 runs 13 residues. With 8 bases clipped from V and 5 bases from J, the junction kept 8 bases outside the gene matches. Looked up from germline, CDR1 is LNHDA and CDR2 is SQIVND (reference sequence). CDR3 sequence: CASQNQGADEQYF. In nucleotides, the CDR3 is TGTGCCAGTCAAAACCAGGGGGCGGACGAGCAGTACTTC. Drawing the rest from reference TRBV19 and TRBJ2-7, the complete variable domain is DGGITQSPKYLFRKEGQNVTLSCEQNLNHDAMYWYRQDPGQGLRLIYYSQIVNDFQKGDIAEGYSVSREKKESFPLTVTSAQKNPTAFYLCASQNQGADEQYFGPGTRLTVT.

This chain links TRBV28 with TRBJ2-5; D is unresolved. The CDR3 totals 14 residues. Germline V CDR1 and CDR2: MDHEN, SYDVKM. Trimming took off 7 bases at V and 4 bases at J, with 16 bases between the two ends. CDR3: CASTYSGVPETQYF. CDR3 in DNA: TGTGCCAGCACCTATAGTGGGGTCCCAGAGACCCAGTACTTC. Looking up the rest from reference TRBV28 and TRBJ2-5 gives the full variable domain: DVKVTQSSRYLVKRTGEKVFLECVQDMDHENMFWYRQDPGLGLRLIYFSYDVKMKEKGDIPEGYSVSREKKERFSLILESASTNQTSMYLCASTYSGVPETQYFGPGTRLLVL.